One TCR beta chain is described in this entry. Its antigen is undetermined. Other DNA sequences in this specimen translate into the identical CDR3. V was clipped by 1 base and J by 6 bases; unmatched bases: 9. The CDR3 extends over 16 amino acids. Germline V lookup: CDR1 LNHNV, CDR2 YYDKDF (reference sequence). Clones were read by immunoSEQ multiplex PCR, and TCRdb kept only the in-frame ones, dropping some. The profile shows approximately 13,000 clones, approximately 80% of them singletons. The data derive from a study of T cells after posttransplantation cyclophosphamide. Overall study findings and caveats: TRB clonality was highly associated with recipient CMV seropositivity and reactivation. Later post-transplant blood repertoires were often dominated by donor CD8+ memory clones.

The sample consisted of memory CD4+ T cells sorted from PBMCs. The sequence was obtained from a man aged 50 to 59 in good health, CMV-negative, and a related stem cell transplant donor. The chain is built from TRBV15 and TRBJ2-3; 8 bases match TRBD2. CDR3 in DNA: TGTGCCACCAGCAGAGGCCCCGCCGGGGGGGCCGATACGCAGTATTTT. Translating it yields CATSRGPAGGADTQYF.